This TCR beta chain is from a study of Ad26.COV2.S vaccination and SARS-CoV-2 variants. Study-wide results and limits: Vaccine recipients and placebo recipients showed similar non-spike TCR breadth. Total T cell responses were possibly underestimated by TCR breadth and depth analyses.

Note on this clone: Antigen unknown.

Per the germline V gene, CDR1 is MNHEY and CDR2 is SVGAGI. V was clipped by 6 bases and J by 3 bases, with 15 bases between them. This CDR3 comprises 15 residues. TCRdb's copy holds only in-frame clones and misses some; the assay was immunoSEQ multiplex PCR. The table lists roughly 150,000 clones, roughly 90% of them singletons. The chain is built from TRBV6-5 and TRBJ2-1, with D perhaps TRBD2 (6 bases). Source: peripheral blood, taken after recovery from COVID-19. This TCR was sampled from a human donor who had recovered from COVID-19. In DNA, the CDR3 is TGTGCCAGCAGCCCAAGGCGGGACTTCTACAATGAGCAGTTCTTC. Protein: CASSPRRDFYNEQFF.